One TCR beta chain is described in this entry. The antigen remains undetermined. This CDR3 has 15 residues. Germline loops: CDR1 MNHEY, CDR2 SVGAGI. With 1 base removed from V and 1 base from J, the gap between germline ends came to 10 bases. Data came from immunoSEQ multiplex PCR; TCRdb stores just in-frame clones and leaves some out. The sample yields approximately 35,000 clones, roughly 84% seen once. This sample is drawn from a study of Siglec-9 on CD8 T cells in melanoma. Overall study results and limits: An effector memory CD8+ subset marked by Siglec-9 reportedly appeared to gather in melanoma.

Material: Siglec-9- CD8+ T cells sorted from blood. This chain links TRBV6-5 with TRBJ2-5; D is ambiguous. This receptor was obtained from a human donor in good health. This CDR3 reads CASSYLGGGQETQYF. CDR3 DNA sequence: TGTGCCAGCAGTTACTTAGGCGGCGGCCAAGAGACCCAGTACTTC.